The T cell receptor (beta chain) under discussion was sequenced for a study of T cell responses to AZD1222 COVID-19 vaccine. Repertoires were generated with immunoSEQ multiplex PCR, while TCRdb's copy carries only in-frame clones and drops some. The sample holds about 100,000 clones, approximately 93% seen once. Only a few counts were recorded for this clone. Antigen: not known. The analysis combined second doses at about 4 or about 12 weeks. Trimming cost V 7 bases and J 3 bases; bases outside gene matches: 6. The germline CDR1 and CDR2 sequences are SQVTM and ANQGSEA. This CDR3 has 12 amino acids. Study-level points and caveats: Only a handful of people who got AZD1222 tested seropositive at baseline. Mostly white British, mostly female donors; authors suggested clonal diversity may be underestimated.

The chain is built from TRBV29-1 and TRBJ2-7, with 7 bases matching TRBD1. The receptor comes from an adult who received the AZD1222 COVID-19 vaccine. The specimen was peripheral blood, collected 28 days after the second AZD1222 dose. As DNA, the CDR3 is TGCAGCGGGAAGACAGGGAGCTACGAGCAGTACTTC. Translated: CSGKTGSYEQYF.